This TCR beta chain comes out of a study of CD8 T cells in ankylosing spondylitis. Study outcomes and limitations: One TCR beta motif, made up of fewer than 10 highly homologous variants, appeared characteristic of ankylosing spondylitis blood.

As concerns this clonotype: Its antigen is unidentified.

TCRdb processed the 5' RACE reads anew with MiXCR; each CDR3 protein has one entry. The sample includes approximately 540,000 distinct CDR3 sequences, roughly 12% of them seen just once. Germline V gene data show CDR1 as SNHLY and CDR2 as FYNNEI. CDR3 length: 13 residues. V was trimmed by 5 bases and J by 5 bases, leaving 9 bases between them. The rearrangement uses TRBV2 and TRBJ2-2, with D hard to call. Source material: blood, either unsorted or a sorted T cell fraction (not recorded which). The sequence came from a male donor with ankylosing spondylitis. The CDR3 nucleotides are TGTGCCAGCAGTACATGGGGTACCGGGGAGCTGTTTTTT. It encodes CASSTWGTGELFF. Full variable domain (missing parts from reference TRBV2 and TRBJ2-2): EPEVTQTPSHQVTQMGQEVILRCVPISNHLYFYWYRQILGQKVEFLVSFYNNEISEKSEIFDDQFSVERPDGSNFTLKIRSTKLEDSAMYFCASSTWGTGELFFGEGSRLTVL.